The 3 T cell receptor beta chains presented below share a single source sample, sequenced in a study of Ad26.COV2.S vaccination and SARS-CoV-2 variants. Clones were sequenced by immunoSEQ multiplex PCR, and TCRdb holds only the in-frame ones, with some missing. In the table there are some 250,000 clones, 88% of which are singletons. Sample treatment: around 19 received Ad26.COV2.S at low or high dose, single or two shots; about 5 received placebo; per-sample allocation not given. Specimens were obtained on day 63 following the first vaccine or placebo injection. The sample here was peripheral blood, taken in a trial of Ad26.COV2.S vaccine versus placebo. Receptors originate from a person between 18 and 60 years old who received the Ad26.COV2.S COVID-19 vaccine or a placebo.

The chain recombines TRBV7-2 with TRBJ2-7, with 11 nucleotides matching TRBD2. The germline V gene has CDR1 SGHTA and CDR2 FQGNSA. The J segment lost 2 bases and the V segment lost 5 bases, leaving 5 bases of the junction unmatched. The CDR3 extends over 15 amino acids. The CDR3 loop reads CASSKLAGVTYEQYF. CDR3 bases: TGTGCCAGCAGCAAACTAGCGGGAGTCACCTACGAGCAGTACTTC.

The rearrangement uses TRBV5-1 and TRBJ2-2, with D perhaps TRBD1 (5 bases). CDR1 and CDR2 from the germline V gene are SGHRS and YFSETQ. The CDR3 is 16 amino acids. Trimming removed 3 bases at V and 0 bases at J, with 12 bases between. Here the CDR3 reads CASSWEKGTNTGELFF. In DNA form, the CDR3 reads TGCGCCAGCAGCTGGGAAAAGGGGACGAACACCGGGGAGCTGTTTTTT.

The rearrangement links TRBV4-3 to TRBJ2-7; TRBD2 is a possible D gene (5 bases). The CDR3 covers 15 residues. V was trimmed by 2 bases and J by 1 base, leaving 12 bases between them. Germline CDR1 reads LGHNA; CDR2 reads YSLEER. The CDR3 is CASSQTATSSYEQYF. CDR3 DNA: TGCGCCAGCAGCCAAACCGCTACTAGTTCCTACGAGCAGTACTTC.